This T cell receptor beta chain was captured by sequencing in a study of T cells in Graves' hyperthyroidism and ophthalmopathy. In the case of this clonotype: This may be a read error: a much more frequent sequence differs by one nucleotide.

Diagnosis of hyperthyroidism was new in patients aged 18 to 65, and its duration was under 2 months. Fresh peripheral blood, around 11 ml of it, supplied the PBMCs. Amplified TCR beta CDR3 regions derived from RNA transcripts. Using the HTBI primer set, a first-round RT-PCR was run on the TCR CDR3. TCRdb passed the multiplex PCR reads through MiXCR, listing each CDR3 protein once. Of 700,000 or so distinct CDR3 sequences detected, 15% to 20% appear once; the ten largest clones hold over 7.5%. The CDR3 loop spans 16 amino acids. The V end was cut by 6 bases, the J end by 4 bases, with 21 bases between.

The sample was blood. V usage is TRBV12-3 or TRBV12-4 and J usage is TRBJ1-1; weak D call: TRBD1 (5 bases). The TCR was taken from a man younger than 30 with Graves' hyperthyroidism. The CDR3 DNA reads TGTGCCAGCAGAGACTGGCAGGGAACGATGAGCACTGAAGCTTTCTTT. It is translated as CASRDWQGTMSTEAFF.